The 20 T cell receptor beta chains below come from one sample, sequenced in a study of Ad26.COV2.S vaccination and SARS-CoV-2 variants. Clones were sequenced by immunoSEQ multiplex PCR, and TCRdb holds only the in-frame ones, with some missing. Of 250,000 to 300,000 clones in the sample, about 90% were seen once. Described treatment: around 19 received Ad26.COV2.S at low or high dose, single or two shots; five or six received placebo; per-sample allocation not given. Sampling was performed 63 days after the first vaccine or placebo injection. The specimen was peripheral blood, collected in a trial of Ad26.COV2.S vaccine versus placebo. The receptors derive from a person between 18 and 65 years old who received the Ad26.COV2.S COVID-19 vaccine or a placebo.

The chain couples TRBV6-2 or TRBV6-3 to TRBJ2-1; D is tentatively TRBD1 or TRBD2 (5 bases each). This CDR3 is 15 amino acids long. Germline lookup yields CDR1 MNHEY and CDR2 SVGEGT. V was clipped by 3 bases and J by 10 bases, with 19 bases between them. The CDR3 DNA follows: TGTGCCAGCAGTTATGGGGCTAGTGGGGGATGGGAGCAGTTCTTC. It is translated as CASSYGASGGWEQFF.

This clone appeared a few times. In DNA, the CDR3 is TGTGCCAGCAGCTTAGCGGGACAGAACTATGGCTACACCTTC. The encoded protein is CASSLAGQNYGYTF. This chain connects TRBV7-9 to TRBJ1-2; TRBD1 matches 7 bases. Germline CDR1 is SEHNR and CDR2 is FQNEAQ (reference sequence). With 0 bases clipped from V and 2 bases from J, the junction kept 0 bases outside the gene matches. The CDR3 has 14 residues.

The rearrangement links TRBV10-3 to TRBJ2-7; D may correspond to TRBD1 or TRBD2 (5 bases each). The CDR3 contains 14 residues. Germline-derived CDR1 and CDR2 are ENHRY and SYGVKD. Trimming removed 6 bases at V and 3 bases at J, with 15 bases between. The CDR3 is CAIRGDDTGYEQYF. The CDR3 coding sequence is TGTGCCATCAGGGGGGACGATACAGGCTACGAGCAGTACTTC.

This clone occurred a few times. The CDR3 DNA reads TGTGCCAGCAGCTTGGTTACAGGTCTGCGGTCGAATGAGCAGTTCTTC. Residues: CASSLVTGLRSNEQFF. The chain joins TRBV5-4 to TRBJ2-1; D is perhaps TRBD1 (5 bases). Looked up from germline, CDR1 is SGHNT and CDR2 is YYREEE (reference sequence). The V end was cut by 0 bases, the J end by 7 bases, with 17 bases between. This CDR3 region has 16 residues.

The V gene is TRBV11-2, the J gene TRBJ1-6; D uncertain. From germline, CDR1 is SGHAT and CDR2 FQNNGV. Deletions cut 5 bases from V and 6 bases from J, with 14 bases between. This CDR3 is 15 amino acids long. CDR3: CASSPHAAINSPLHF. DNA of the CDR3: TGTGCCAGCAGCCCCCATGCCGCTATTAATTCACCCCTCCACTTT.

CDR3 amino acids: CASSPDRVGYGYTF. CDR3 nucleotides: TGTGCCAGCAGCCCTGACAGGGTTGGCTATGGCTACACCTTC. The rearrangement links TRBV13 to TRBJ1-2; the match to TRBD1 covers 7 bases. Per germline, CDR1 PRHDT and CDR2 FYEKMQ (reference sequence). This CDR3 region has 14 residues. The ends lost 5 bases at V and 4 bases at J; junction bases unmatched: 7. The full variable domain, its missing parts supplied by reference TRBV13 and TRBJ1-2, is AAGVIQSPRHLIKEKRETATLKCYPIPRHDTVYWYQQGPGQDPQFLISFYEKMQSDKGSIPDRFSAQQFSDYHSELNMSSLELGDSALYFCASSPDRVGYGYTFGSGTRLTVV.

The chain is built from TRBV10-1 and TRBJ2-7; 11 positions match TRBD2. The CDR3 totals 17 residues. Losses at the gene ends were 0 bases for V and 0 bases for J; bases not matched to a gene: 4. The germline V gene encodes CDR1 WNHNN and CDR2 SYGVQD (reference sequence). In nucleotides, the CDR3 is TGCGCCAGCAGTGAGTCGGGACTAGCGGATGCCTCCTACGAGCAGTACTTC. The encoded protein is CASSESGLADASYEQYF.

The V gene is TRBV7-6, the J gene TRBJ1-1; 7 nucleotides line up with TRBD1. Looked up from germline, CDR1 is SGHVS and CDR2 is FNYEAQ. This CDR3 contains 15 residues. The V segment lost 5 bases and the J segment 1 base; nucleotides outside the gene matches: 7. The DNA of the CDR3 is TGTGCCAGCAGCCCTTGGACAGGCCAGAACACTGAAGCTTTCTTT. It is translated as CASSPWTGQNTEAFF.

This chain links TRBV29-1 with TRBJ2-1, with D maybe TRBD2 (6 bases). V lost 3 bases, J lost 9 bases, and 15 bases lay in between. CDR3 size: 13 residues. Germline lookup yields CDR1 SQVTM and CDR2 ANQGSEA. CDR3 region: CSVDPGRRGEQFF. The CDR3 region has the DNA TGCAGCGTTGACCCCGGACGGCGGGGTGAGCAGTTCTTC.

The CDR3 DNA reads TGTGCCAGCAGCTCAACGACAGTGGGGAACACTGAAGCTTTCTTT. Translation: CASSSTTVGNTEAFF. This chain joins TRBV7-9 and TRBJ1-1, with D tentatively TRBD1 (5 bases). This CDR3 is built from 15 residues. Germline CDR1 SEHNR, CDR2 FQNEAQ (reference sequence). The V end lost 4 bases, the J end lost 1 base, and 13 bases lay between the germline ends. Variable domain in full (rest from reference TRBV7-9 and TRBJ1-1): DTGVSQNPRHKITKRGQNVTFRCDPISEHNRLYWYRQTLGQGPEFLTYFQNEAQLEKSRLLSDRFSAERPKGSFSTLEIQRTEQGDSAMYLCASSSTTVGNTEAFFGQGTRLTVV.

The chain employs TRBV6-6 and TRBJ2-5; TRBD1 might be the D (6 bases). The CDR3 length is 15 residues. Germline V gene sequence: CDR1 MNHNY, CDR2 SVGAGI (reference sequence). The V gene lost 0 bases and the J gene lost 5 bases, with 13 bases spanning the gap. In DNA, the CDR3 is TGTGCCAGCAGTTACTCGGGGAACAGGGTCGAGACCCAGTACTTC. Translating it yields CASSYSGNRVETQYF.

V is TRBV15 and J is TRBJ1-4; D remains unclear. With 3 bases removed from V and 5 bases from J, the gap between germline ends came to 13 bases. The germline V gene encodes CDR1 LNHNV and CDR2 YYDKDF (reference sequence). This CDR3 region has 15 residues. The CDR3, as DNA: TGTGCCACCAGCAGGGATTCCGATAAGAATGAAAAACTGTTTTTT. It translates to CATSRDSDKNEKLFF.

The DNA for the CDR3 is TGCGCCAGCAGCTTGGCCCCAACGGAGCGGGACACCATATATTTT. This translates into CASSLAPTERDTIYF. The V gene is TRBV5-1, the J gene TRBJ1-3; D not certain. The CDR3 covers 15 residues. The germline V gene has CDR1 SGHRS and CDR2 YFSETQ. The V gene lost 0 bases and the J gene lost 8 bases, with 15 bases spanning the gap. The full variable domain, completed using reference TRBV5-1 and TRBJ1-3, is KAGVTQTPRYLIKTRGQQVTLSCSPISGHRSVSWYQQTPGQGLQFLFEYFSETQRNKGNFPGRFSGRQFSNSRSEMNVSTLELGDSALYLCASSLAPTERDTIYFGEGSWLTVV.

To note about this clone: Other DNA sequences in this specimen translate into the identical CDR3. The gene calls are TRBV5-5 and TRBJ1-5; D not resolved. Germline V gives CDR1 SGHKS, CDR2 YYEKEE (reference sequence). The CDR3 is 14 amino acids. The V gene lost 1 base and the J gene lost 2 bases, with 7 bases spanning the gap. In DNA form, the CDR3 reads TGTGCCAGCAGCTTGACGGGAGGCAATCAGCCCCAGCATTTT. Its protein is CASSLTGGNQPQHF.

This clone was seen once. This chain connects TRBV9 to TRBJ1-3; D not resolved. Trimming shortened V by 3 bases and J by 4 bases, and 11 bases separated the two germline ends. From germline, CDR1 is SGDLS and CDR2 YYNGEE. The CDR3 extends over 14 amino acids. CDR3 in amino acids: CASSDITGGNTIYF. The CDR3 coding sequence is TGTGCCAGCAGCGACATAACTGGGGGAAACACCATATATTTT.

The CDR3 sequence: CASSVRQGATEAFF. The CDR3 DNA sequence: TGTGCCAGCAGTGTTCGACAGGGGGCCACTGAAGCTTTCTTT. This sequence joins TRBV2 and TRBJ1-1, with TRBD1 matching 10 bases. Trimming removed 4 bases from V and 4 bases from J; junction bases left unmatched: 3. The germline V gene has CDR1 SNHLY and CDR2 FYNNEI. The CDR3 consists of 14 residues.

This clone was seen only once. This chain links TRBV4-3 with TRBJ2-4; tentative D call: TRBD1 (5 bases). This CDR3 has 18 residues. V was trimmed by 0 bases and J by 0 bases, leaving 15 bases between them. From germline, CDR1 is LGHNA and CDR2 YSLEER. In nucleotides, the CDR3 is TGCGCCAGCAGCCAAGAATTGAGGACATCGATAGCCAAAAACATTCAGTACTTC. Its translation is CASSQELRTSIAKNIQYF.

The CDR3 coding sequence is TGTGCCAGCAGTTTCGCGCTAGCGAACGAGCAGTACTTC. It encodes CASSFALANEQYF. The rearrangement links TRBV6-5 to TRBJ2-7, with D possibly matching TRBD2 (6 bases). The CDR3 is made up of 13 amino acids. Germline V gene sequence: CDR1 MNHEY, CDR2 SVGAGI. Trimming removed 4 bases from V and 5 bases from J, with 12 bases in between.

J is TRBJ2-1 and V is TRBV7-3; the match to TRBD2 covers 10 bases. Germline V gene data show CDR1 as SGHTA and CDR2 as FQGTGA. V lost 5 bases, J lost 7 bases, and 8 bases stayed unmatched. The CDR3 covers 15 residues. This CDR3 is CASSPTSGFVNEQFF. Here the CDR3 DNA reads TGTGCCAGCAGCCCGACTAGCGGGTTCGTAAATGAGCAGTTCTTC.

The chain carries TRBV7-2 and TRBJ1-1; 7 nucleotides line up with TRBD1. The V gene end was trimmed by 5 bases and the J gene end by 4 bases; junction bases not matched to a gene: 7. The CDR3 spans 14 residues. Germline-derived CDR1 and CDR2 are SGHTA and FQGNSA. The CDR3 coding sequence is TGTGCCAGCAGCCGTCACAGGGGCGTCACTGAAGCTTTCTTT. Protein: CASSRHRGVTEAFF.